Listed below are T cell receptor beta chains from one sample, sequenced in a study of radiotherapy plus CTLA-4 blockade in lung cancer. Sequencing used immunoSEQ multiplex PCR; TCRdb keeps in-frame clones, though not all of them. The table has roughly 76,000 clones, less than 85% seen once. Sequences were derived from peripheral blood, sampled from a patient treated with radiotherapy plus ipilimumab. The receptors here all came from a human donor with non-small cell lung cancer whose response to radiotherapy plus ipilimumab could not be evaluated. CDR3s leave out the opening cysteine and the closing phenylalanine or tryptophan.

TRBJ1-2	TRBV7-2	ASSSGTGSYGYT
TRBJ2-3	TRBV9	ASSPRGASTDTQY
TRBJ1-2	TRBV27	ASSLRDSGFYGYT
TRBJ1-4	TRBV11-2	ASSLGTGGEKLF
TRBJ2-1	TRBV29-1	SVEDPGLAGGGNKQF
TRBJ1-2	TRBV5-1	ASSFGQRSYGYT
TRBJ2-7	TRBV27	ASSLLPRVYEQY
TRBJ1-5	TRBV6-5	ASRSGWGSNQPQH
TRBJ2-3	TRBV7-3	ASSSMLGGATDTQY
TRBJ1-5	TRBV12-1	ASSISQGKPDQPQH
TRBJ2-4	TRBV27	ASSTSHPGQGGLAKNIQY
TRBJ1-5	TRBV11-1	ASSSDRTNQPQH
TRBJ1-5	TRBV6-1	ASRPRTGLQPQH
TRBJ2-3	TRBV9	ASSVLDNLGEDTQY
TRBJ2-5	TRBV15	ATSRDPLAGGPQETQY
TRBJ2-6	TRBV18	ASSPTSGTGHVNVLT
TRBJ2-1	TRBV21-1	ASSKREGQEQF
TRBJ1-2	TRBV4-1	ASTQPGIDRANGYT
TRBJ1-5	TRBV19	ASSIDTGDQPQH
TRBJ1-1	TRBV29-1	SVVPQRDTEAF
TRBJ1-2	TRBV4-1	ASSQGGDAYGYT
TRBJ1-2	TRBV4-3	ASSQDLGGLNYGYT
TRBJ1-2	TRBV10-3	AISELEVGGYT
TRBJ2-7	TRBV6-5	ASTPTGGYEQY
TRBJ1-2	TRBV5-1	ASSLVVGQGHGYT